One and the same sample provided the 15 T cell receptor beta chains below, sequenced in a study of vaccination effects on CD4 cells after COVID-19. No antigen has been identified for these receptors. Sequencing followed a ViraFEST assay step that expanded antigen-specific CD4+ T cells with viral peptide pools. Scientists isolated CD4+ T cells after an approximately 10-day culture period ended. Absence of prior SARS-CoV-2 infection characterized the vaccine recipients, who showed negative nucleocapsid antibodies. TCRdb's table, derived via immunoSEQ multiplex PCR, lists solely in-frame clones and lacks some. The sample lists over 30,000 clones, roughly 70% occurring once. The input for sequencing was CD4+ T cells from PBMCs cultured with SARS-CoV-2 spike peptides, taken before COVID-19 vaccination. Receptor source: a human donor who received a COVID-19 vaccine.

This chain connects TRBV3-1 (or the pseudogene TRBV3-2) to TRBJ1-6; D remains ambiguous. V was pared by 4 bases and J by 4 bases, with 8 bases between. Germline CDR1 LGHDT, CDR2 YNNKEL (reference sequence). The CDR3 sequence is 14 residues long. The CDR3 DNA sequence: TGTGCCAGCAGCCCGGGATATTATAATTCACCCCTCCACTTT. It is translated as CASSPGYYNSPLHF.

The rearrangement uses TRBV7-2 and TRBJ1-2, with TRBD1 matching over 7 bases. The length of the CDR3 is 14 residues. Trimming cost V 5 bases and J 4 bases; bases outside gene matches: 7. Per germline, CDR1 SGHTA and CDR2 FQGNSA. DNA of the CDR3: TGTGCCAGCAGCCCGACAGGGCAGGCCTATGGCTACACCTTC. It yields the protein CASSPTGQAYGYTF.

The CDR3 DNA reads as TGTGCCAGCAGCCTTGCCACAGGGGGCTTTAATTACAATGAGCAGTTCTTC. Translating it yields CASSLATGGFNYNEQFF. The J gene is TRBJ2-1, the V gene TRBV5-4, with TRBD1 matching 9 bases. Germline V CDR1 and CDR2: SGHNT, YYREEE (reference sequence). This CDR3 is 17 amino acids long. J lost 4 bases, V lost 4 bases, and 12 bases had no gene match. The variable domain in full, with the rest retrieved from reference TRBV5-4 and TRBJ2-1, is ETGVTQSPTHLIKTRGQQVTLRCSSQSGHNTVSWYQQALGQGPQFIFQYYREEENGRGNFPPRFSGLQFPNYSSELNVNALELDDSALYLCASSLATGGFNYNEQFFGPGTRLTVL.

V gene TRBV24-1 combines with J gene TRBJ2-7; no clear D gene. Germline lookup yields CDR1 KGHDR and CDR2 SFDVKD. The CDR3 loop spans 13 amino acids. Trimming took 5 bases from V and 0 from J, leaving 7 bases between them. CDR3 nucleotides: TGTGCCACCAGTGGAGACGGCTCCTACGAGCAGTACTTC. Amino acid sequence: CATSGDGSYEQYF.

A few counts support this clone. The J gene is TRBJ1-1, the V gene TRBV9; no definite D call. Germline CDR1 is SGDLS and CDR2 is YYNGEE. The CDR3 is 15 amino acids. V lost 4 bases, J lost 1 base, and 14 bases lay in between. The CDR3 region has the DNA TGTGCCAGCAGCCCCGTGGGAGGCGCGAACACTGAAGCTTTCTTT. Protein sequence: CASSPVGGANTEAFF.

The chain employs TRBV24-1 and TRBJ2-1; 13 bases match TRBD2. CDR3 length equals 15 residues. Germline V lookup: CDR1 KGHDR, CDR2 SFDVKD. The trim removed 12 bases at V and 7 bases at J, leaving 11 bases unmatched. The CDR3 region is CARTRTSGRSNEQFF. Written as DNA, the CDR3 is TGTGCCCGAACCCGGACTAGCGGGAGAAGTAATGAGCAGTTCTTC.

The chain joins TRBV27 to TRBJ2-6; 11 positions match TRBD2. This CDR3 has 18 amino acids. V was pared by 6 bases and J by 0 bases, with 7 bases of the junction left unmatched. Germline V lookup: CDR1 MNHEY, CDR2 SMNVEV (reference sequence). The CDR3 spells CASSPSGLAASGANVLTF. The DNA of the CDR3 is TGTGCCAGCAGCCCATCGGGACTAGCGGCCTCTGGGGCCAACGTCCTGACTTTC.

This clone has more than one count but fewer than ten. This rearrangement joins TRBV5-1 to TRBJ2-2, with TRBD1 identical over 7 bases. The J segment lost 4 bases and the V segment lost 4 bases, leaving 10 bases of the junction unmatched. CDR3 length: 16 residues. Per the germline V gene, CDR1 is SGHRS and CDR2 is YFSETQ. CDR3 in amino acids: CASSPSGTVSTGELFF. CDR3 coding DNA: TGCGCCAGCAGCCCCTCCGGGACAGTATCCACCGGGGAGCTGTTTTTT.

The rearrangement uses TRBV4-2 and TRBJ1-2; D unresolved. The CDR3 extends over 18 amino acids. V was cut by 4 bases and J by 4 bases, with 25 bases left in between. Germline V gives CDR1 LGHNA, CDR2 YNFKEQ. CDR3 protein: CASSPKRDLGRIGYGYTF. CDR3 nucleotides: TGTGCCAGCAGCCCTAAGCGAGACCTAGGGCGTATCGGCTATGGCTACACCTTC.

CDR3 region: CASTKDIFSGNTIYF. The CDR3 nucleotides read TGCGCCAGCACCAAAGACATCTTCTCTGGAAACACCATATATTTT. V is TRBV5-1 and J is TRBJ1-3; D unresolved. Germline V gene lookup returns CDR1 SGHRS and CDR2 YFSETQ. Trimming took off 6 bases at V and 0 bases at J, with 13 bases between the two ends. This CDR3 is 15 amino acids long.

V is TRBV7-2 and J is TRBJ2-7; 8 nucleotides match TRBD2. The germline V gene has CDR1 SGHTA and CDR2 FQGNSA. The CDR3 contains 15 residues. J was trimmed by 0 bases and V by 5 bases; bases with no gene match: 6. CDR3 in amino acids: CASSPEAGGSYEQYF. Here the CDR3 DNA reads TGTGCCAGCAGCCCAGAGGCGGGGGGCTCCTACGAGCAGTACTTC.

V and J are TRBV12-3 or TRBV12-4 and TRBJ1-1; D may be TRBD1 (5 bases). V was pared by 7 bases and J by 7 bases, with 13 bases between. The length of the CDR3 is 12 residues. The DNA for the CDR3 is TGTGCCAGCAACATAGACAGAGATGAAGCTTTCTTT. Translated, it gives CASNIDRDEAFF.

The CDR3 reads CASSQGDRKNDYGYTF. CDR3 DNA: TGCGCCAGCAGCCAAGGGGACAGGAAAAATGACTATGGCTACACCTTC. The chain links TRBV4-1 to TRBJ1-2, with 8 bases lining up with TRBD1. The CDR3 covers 16 residues. Germline V gives CDR1 MGHRA, CDR2 YSYEKL. Losses at the gene ends were 1 base for V and 3 bases for J; bases not matched to a gene: 7.

The rearrangement links TRBV18 to TRBJ1-1; the match to TRBD1 covers 9 bases. V shed 3 bases, J shed 5 bases, and the junction held 10 bases outside the gene matches. Germline V gives CDR1 KGHSH, CDR2 LQKENI. The CDR3 length is 16 residues. In DNA, the CDR3 is TGTGCCAGCTCACCGACTAGGGACAGGGCGAGAACTGAAGCTTTCTTT. Its protein product is CASSPTRDRARTEAFF.

The chain uses TRBV5-1 and TRBJ1-4, with TRBD1 matching over 7 bases. This CDR3 spans 15 amino acids. Germline CDR1 reads SGHRS; CDR2 reads YFSETQ. The V segment lost 6 bases and the J segment 4 bases; nucleotides outside the gene matches: 9. The CDR3 spells CASTESGTVNEKLFF. For the CDR3, the DNA is TGCGCCAGCACCGAATCCGGGACAGTTAATGAAAAACTGTTTTTT.